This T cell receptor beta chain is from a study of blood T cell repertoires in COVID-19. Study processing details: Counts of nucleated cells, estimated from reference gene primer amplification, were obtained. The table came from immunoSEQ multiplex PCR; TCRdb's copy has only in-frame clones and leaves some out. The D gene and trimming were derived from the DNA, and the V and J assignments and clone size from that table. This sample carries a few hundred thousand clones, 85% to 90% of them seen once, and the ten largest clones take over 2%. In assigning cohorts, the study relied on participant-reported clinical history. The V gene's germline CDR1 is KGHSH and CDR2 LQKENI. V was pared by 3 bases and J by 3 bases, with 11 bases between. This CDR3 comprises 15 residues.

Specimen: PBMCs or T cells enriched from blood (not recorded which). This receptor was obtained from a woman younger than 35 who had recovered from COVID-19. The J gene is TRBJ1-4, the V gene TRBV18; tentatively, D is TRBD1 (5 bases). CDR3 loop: CASSPHGAPNEKLFF. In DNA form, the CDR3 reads TGTGCCAGCTCACCCCATGGGGCCCCTAATGAAAAACTGTTTTTT.